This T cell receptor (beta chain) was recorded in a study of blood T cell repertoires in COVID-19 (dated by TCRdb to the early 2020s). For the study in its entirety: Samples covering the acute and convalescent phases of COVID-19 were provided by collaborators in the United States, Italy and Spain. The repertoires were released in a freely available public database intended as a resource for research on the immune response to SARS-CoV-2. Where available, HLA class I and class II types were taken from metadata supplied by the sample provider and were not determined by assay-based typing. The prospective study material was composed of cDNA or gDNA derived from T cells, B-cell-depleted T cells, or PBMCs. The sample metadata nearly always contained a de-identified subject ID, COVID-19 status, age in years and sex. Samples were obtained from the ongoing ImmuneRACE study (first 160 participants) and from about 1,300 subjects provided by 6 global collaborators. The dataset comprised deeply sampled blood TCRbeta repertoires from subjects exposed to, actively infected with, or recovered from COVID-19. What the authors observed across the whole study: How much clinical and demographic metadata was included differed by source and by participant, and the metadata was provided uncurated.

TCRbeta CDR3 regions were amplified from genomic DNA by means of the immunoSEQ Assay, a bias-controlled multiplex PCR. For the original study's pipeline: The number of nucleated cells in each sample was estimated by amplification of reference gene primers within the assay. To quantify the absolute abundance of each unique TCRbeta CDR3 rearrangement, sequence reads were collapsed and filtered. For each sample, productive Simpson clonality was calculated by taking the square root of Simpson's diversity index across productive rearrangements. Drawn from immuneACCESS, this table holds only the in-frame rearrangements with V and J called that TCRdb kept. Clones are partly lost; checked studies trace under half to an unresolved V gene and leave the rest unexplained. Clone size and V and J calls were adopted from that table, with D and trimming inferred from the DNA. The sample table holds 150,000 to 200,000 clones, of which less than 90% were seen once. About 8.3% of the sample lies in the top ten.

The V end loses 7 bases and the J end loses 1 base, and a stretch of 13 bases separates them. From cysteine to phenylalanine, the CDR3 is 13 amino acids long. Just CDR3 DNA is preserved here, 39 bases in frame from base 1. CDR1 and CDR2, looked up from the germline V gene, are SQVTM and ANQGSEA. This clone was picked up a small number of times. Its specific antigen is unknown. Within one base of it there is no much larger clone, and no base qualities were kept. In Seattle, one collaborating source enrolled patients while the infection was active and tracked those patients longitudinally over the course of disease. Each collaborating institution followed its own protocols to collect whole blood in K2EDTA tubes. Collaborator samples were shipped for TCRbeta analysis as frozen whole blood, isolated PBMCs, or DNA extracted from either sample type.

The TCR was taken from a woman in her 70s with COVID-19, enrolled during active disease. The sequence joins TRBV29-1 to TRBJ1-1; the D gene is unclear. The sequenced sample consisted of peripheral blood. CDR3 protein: CSGLGQENTEAFF. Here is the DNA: TGCAGCGGGTTGGGCCAGGAGAACACTGAAGCTTTCTTT.